This TCR beta chain was sequenced during a study of CD8+ T cells in alopecia areata. Study-wide background: The tofacitinib course ran for 6 to 18 months and was followed by 6 months off drug.

PBMCs, the starting material, were the source of sorted CD4+ and CD8+ T cells. The CDR3 sequence is 17 residues long. Per germline, CDR1 GTSNPN and CDR2 SVGIG (reference sequence). Trimming took off 0 bases at V and 0 bases at J, with 14 bases between the two ends. TCR sequencing used cDNA made by reverse transcription of extracted RNA. The method was immunoSEQ multiplex PCR; TCRdb's version includes in-frame clones alone and lacks a portion of them. This table holds around 200,000 clones, 63% found once. The source is a human donor with alopecia areata. The sequences come from CD4+ T cells sorted from blood, collected at week 0. V gene TRBV30 combines with J gene TRBJ1-4; weak D call: TRBD1 (5 bases). As DNA, the CDR3 is TGTGCCTGGAGTGTACTGGGACGCCTTGCAACTAATGAAAAACTGTTTTTT. Translation gives CAWSVLGRLATNEKLFF.